Shown below are 28 T cell receptor beta chains from a single sample sequenced in a study of radiotherapy plus CTLA-4 blockade in lung cancer. Assay used: immunoSEQ multiplex PCR; TCRdb lists only in-frame clones, some missing. Of 53,000 or so clones listed, about 72% are singletons. The sample here was peripheral blood, taken from a patient treated with radiotherapy plus ipilimumab. The receptors originated from a human donor with non-small cell lung cancer who had stable disease on radiotherapy plus ipilimumab.

This sequence joins TRBV2 and TRBJ2-1; the D is unclear. CDR1 is SNHLY and CDR2 is FYNNEI in the germline V gene. CDR3 length equals 10 residues. Trimming took off 7 bases at V and 7 bases at J, with 5 bases between the two ends. The CDR3 sequence is CASNANEQFF. Written as DNA, the CDR3 is TGTGCCAGCAATGCGAATGAGCAGTTCTTC.

This sequence joins TRBV7-6 and TRBJ2-6, with a tentative D call TRBD1 (6 bases). Germline CDR1 SGHVS, CDR2 FNYEAQ. V was cut by 3 bases and J by 3 bases, with 9 bases left in between. The CDR3 sequence is 15 residues long. CDR3 nucleotide sequence: TGTGCCAGCAGCTTGGACAGTAGTGGGGCCAACGTCCTGACTTTC. It translates to CASSLDSSGANVLTF.

This clone was detected once. This chain connects TRBV6-5 to TRBJ1-1; TRBD1 matches 8 bases. The CDR3 covers 15 residues. Germline CDR1 and CDR2: MNHEY and SVGAGI. The J segment lost 5 bases and the V segment lost 0 bases, leaving 5 bases of the junction unmatched. The CDR3 coding sequence is TGTGCCAGCAGTTACTCGCCAGGGGGCTATACTGAAGCTTTCTTT. Translated, it gives CASSYSPGGYTEAFF.

The genes are TRBV6-5 and TRBJ1-2; D unclear. Germline V gives CDR1 MNHEY, CDR2 SVGAGI. Trimming left V 6 bases short and J 0 bases short, with 14 bases between. There are 15 residues in the CDR3. CDR3 coding DNA: TGTGCCAGCAGCTCTAACCTAGGGTCTAACTATGGCTACACCTTC. Translated: CASSSNLGSNYGYTF.

V and J are TRBV14 and TRBJ1-1, with TRBD1 matching 9 bases. CDR1 is SGHDN, CDR2 FVKESK, per germline. This CDR3 is 11 amino acids long. Trimming removed 4 bases from V and 10 bases from J; junction bases left unmatched: 1. CDR3: CASSPTGGAFF. DNA of the CDR3: TGTGCCAGCAGCCCGACAGGGGGAGCTTTCTTT.

This chain connects TRBV5-6 to TRBJ2-5; D is uncertain. Germline V gives CDR1 SGHDT, CDR2 YYEEEE. V gave up 0 bases and J gave up 2 bases, with 11 bases separating them. The CDR3 extends over 15 amino acids. The CDR3 nucleotides read TGTGCCAGCAGCTTGGTCCACGGCAGTCAAGAGACCCAGTACTTC. Translating it yields CASSLVHGSQETQYF.

This chain uses TRBV27 with TRBJ2-7; tentatively, D is TRBD1 (7 bases). The length of the CDR3 is 13 residues. Trimming removed 0 bases at V and 7 bases at J, with 10 bases between. Germline V gives CDR1 MNHEY, CDR2 SMNVEV (reference sequence). For the CDR3, the DNA is TGTGCCAGCAGTTTATCGACAGGGAGGGAGCAGTACTTC. Translated: CASSLSTGREQYF.

The chain carries TRBV30 and TRBJ2-7; no definite D call. V dropped 5 bases and J dropped 0 bases, with 5 bases sitting between them. The CDR3 sequence is 11 residues long. Per germline, CDR1 GTSNPN and CDR2 SVGIG (reference sequence). CDR3 nucleotides: TGTGCCTGGTCGAACTCCTACGAGCAGTACTTC. Its translation: CAWSNSYEQYF.

This clone was counted a few times. The chain joins TRBV7-3 to TRBJ2-6; D not certain. From germline, CDR1 is SGHTA and CDR2 FQGTGA. The CDR3 runs to 15 residues. Trimming removed 4 bases at V and 3 bases at J, with 10 bases between. In DNA, the CDR3 is TGTGCCAGCAGCTCACAGCAGCTTGGGGCCAACGTCCTGACTTTC. Translated, it gives CASSSQQLGANVLTF. Drawing the rest from reference TRBV7-3 and TRBJ2-6, the complete variable domain is GAGVSQTPSNKVTEKGKYVELRCDPISGHTALYWYRQSLGQGPEFLIYFQGTGAADDSGLPNDRFFAVRPEGSVSTLKIQRTERGDSAVYLCASSSQQLGANVLTFGAGSRLTVL.

This chain uses TRBV30 with TRBJ2-7; weak D call: TRBD1 (6 bases). The V end lost 0 bases, the J end lost 6 bases, and 18 bases lay between the germline ends. Germline V gives CDR1 GTSNPN, CDR2 SVGIG (reference sequence). The CDR3 totals 15 residues. The CDR3: CAWSVETGIYLEQYF. CDR3 nucleotide sequence: TGTGCCTGGAGTGTAGAGACAGGAATATATCTCGAGCAGTACTTC.

The chain has TRBV5-6 and TRBJ1-5, with D uncertain. V was trimmed by 1 base and J by 5 bases, leaving 10 bases between them. This CDR3 has 14 residues. CDR1 and CDR2 (germline): SGHDT, YYEEEE. The CDR3 region is CASSLRGRYQPQHF. The CDR3 region has the DNA TGTGCCAGCAGCTTGAGAGGCAGATATCAGCCCCAGCATTTT.

V gene TRBV7-6 combines with J gene TRBJ2-5, with D perhaps being TRBD1 or TRBD2 (5 bases each). Germline V gene sequence: CDR1 SGHVS, CDR2 FNYEAQ. The V gene lost 4 bases and the J gene lost 2 bases, with 17 bases spanning the gap. The CDR3 covers 16 residues. The CDR3 sequence is CASSSLPQGRQETQYF. The CDR3 DNA follows: TGTGCCAGCAGCTCGTTGCCCCAGGGACGACAAGAGACCCAGTACTTC.

V and J are TRBV7-8 and TRBJ1-6; no clear D gene. The germline V gene has CDR1 SGHVS and CDR2 FQNEAQ. This CDR3 has 14 amino acids. Trimming took off 3 bases at V and 7 bases at J, with 10 bases between the two ends. CDR3: CASSFWADNSPLHF. The DNA of the CDR3 is TGTGCCAGCAGCTTCTGGGCCGACAATTCACCCCTCCACTTT.

The V call is TRBV10-3, the J call TRBJ1-1; the D is unclear. This CDR3 contains 11 residues. Germline lookup yields CDR1 ENHRY and CDR2 SYGVKD. Trimming shortened V by 3 bases and J by 9 bases, and 8 bases separated the two germline ends. The CDR3 region has the DNA TGTGCCATCAGTGACCCTAGGCAAGCTTTCTTT. Encoded protein: CAISDPRQAFF.

This clone was observed a handful of times. V is TRBV6-5 and J is TRBJ2-7; perhaps D is TRBD1 or TRBD2 (6 bases each). This CDR3 comprises 11 residues. V lost 8 bases to trimming and J lost 6 bases, with 11 bases between them. In germline, CDR1 is MNHEY, CDR2 SVGAGI. The CDR3 sequence is CASPRGVEQYF. The CDR3 coding sequence is TGTGCCAGCCCTAGGGGGGTCGAGCAGTACTTC.

A single count supports this clone. The rearrangement links TRBV6-6 to TRBJ1-4; D perhaps matches TRBD1 (6 bases). Trimming took 6 bases from V and 7 from J, leaving 18 bases between them. The CDR3 extends over 15 amino acids. Germline V gene sequence: CDR1 MNHNY, CDR2 SVGAGI (reference sequence). The CDR3: CASSLAGGLVEKLFF. The DNA for the CDR3 is TGTGCCAGCAGCTTAGCGGGGGGGCTGGTTGAAAAACTGTTTTTT.

J is TRBJ2-3 and V is TRBV4-3; tentative D call: TRBD2 (6 bases). Germline V gene data show CDR1 as LGHNA and CDR2 as YSLEER. The CDR3 spans 15 residues. V was clipped by 1 base and J by 2 bases, with 10 bases between them. CDR3 DNA: TGCGCCAGCAGCCAAGTCGGGGGAGCCACAGATACGCAGTATTTT. Amino acid sequence: CASSQVGGATDTQYF.

This clone has only one observation. V usage is TRBV2 and J usage is TRBJ2-5; D is undetermined. The length of the CDR3 is 11 residues. In germline, CDR1 is SNHLY, CDR2 FYNNEI. The germline V and J ends were trimmed by 4 bases and 3 bases, with 3 bases remaining between them. This chain's CDR3 is CASSAEETQYF. CDR3 DNA sequence: TGTGCCAGCAGTGCGGAAGAGACCCAGTACTTC.

A note on this clone: Other DNA sequences within the sample encode an identical CDR3. The chain combines TRBV27 with TRBJ1-1, with D perhaps TRBD1 (6 bases). The CDR3 sequence is 13 residues long. V lost 6 bases to trimming and J lost 0 bases, with 8 bases between them. In germline, CDR1 is MNHEY, CDR2 SMNVEV (reference sequence). The CDR3 region is CASRTGLNTEAFF. In DNA form, the CDR3 reads TGTGCCAGCAGGACAGGTCTGAACACTGAAGCTTTCTTT.

The chain has TRBV7-2 and TRBJ1-4; 8 bases are a match to TRBD1. This CDR3 is built from 14 residues. The ends lost 1 base at V and 5 bases at J; junction bases unmatched: 0. Germline values: CDR1 SGHTA, CDR2 FQGNSA. CDR3 residues: CASSLDRGNEKLFF. CDR3 bases: TGTGCCAGCAGCTTAGACAGGGGGAATGAAAAACTGTTTTTT.

V gene TRBV9 combines with J gene TRBJ1-6; D not resolved. The length of the CDR3 is 13 residues. V shed 3 bases and J shed 5 bases, with 6 bases lying between them. Germline CDR1 and CDR2: SGDLS and YYNGEE. This CDR3 reads CASSAKDNSPLHF. The CDR3 DNA reads TGTGCCAGCAGCGCGAAAGATAATTCACCCCTCCACTTT.

The gene calls are TRBV19 and TRBJ2-3, with D uncertain. This CDR3 spans 13 amino acids. Trimming shortened V by 1 base and J by 4 bases, and 6 bases separated the two germline ends. Germline CDR1 and CDR2: LNHDA and SQIVND (reference sequence). The CDR3 region is CASSIGLADTQYF. For the CDR3, the DNA is TGTGCCAGTAGTATAGGACTGGCAGATACGCAGTATTTT.

This chain links TRBV6-5 with TRBJ1-6; maybe TRBD1 (6 bases). Germline CDR1 reads MNHEY; CDR2 reads SVGAGI. Deletions cut 5 bases from V and 7 bases from J, with 12 bases between. This CDR3 has 14 amino acids. The CDR3 loop is CASSPLTGNSPLHF. CDR3 nucleotides: TGTGCCAGCAGTCCACTGACAGGCAATTCACCCCTCCACTTT.

The J gene is TRBJ2-7, the V gene TRBV5-6, with a possible D match to TRBD1 (6 bases). Trimming took 3 bases from V and 0 from J, leaving 10 bases between them. CDR3 length: 14 amino acids. Per the germline V gene, CDR1 is SGHDT and CDR2 is YYEEEE. CDR3: CASSSQGISYEQYV. CDR3 bases: TGTGCCAGCAGCTCCCAGGGGATCTCCTACGAGCAGTACGTC.

The genes are TRBV6-6 and TRBJ1-2; 10 bases fit TRBD1. The V and J ends lost 8 bases and 4 bases, in that order; junction bases with no gene match: 10. The germline CDR1 and CDR2 sequences are MNHNY and SVGAGI (reference sequence). The CDR3 extends over 15 amino acids. The chain's CDR3 is CASSNPGTGVYGYTF. DNA for the CDR3: TGTGCCAGCTCAAACCCCGGGACAGGGGTCTATGGCTACACCTTC.

This clone was observed a handful of times. The chain is built from TRBV19 and TRBJ1-5; D not resolved. Germline CDR1 LNHDA, CDR2 SQIVND (reference sequence). The CDR3 covers 17 residues. Trimming took 3 bases from V and 2 from J, leaving 17 bases between them. As DNA, the CDR3 is TGTGCCAGTAGTATGCGAAGAACGGCTGGGGGCAATCAGCCCCAGCATTTT. It specifies CASSMRRTAGGNQPQHF.

This clone showed up just a few times. The chain employs TRBV28 and TRBJ1-6; D is uncertain. Trimming removed 1 base from V and 10 bases from J, with 5 bases in between. Per the germline V gene, CDR1 is MDHEN and CDR2 is SYDVKM. The CDR3 runs 12 residues. This CDR3 reads CASSLSKSPLHF. CDR3 bases: TGTGCCAGCAGTTTATCAAAGTCACCCCTCCACTTT.

V gene TRBV6-5 combines with J gene TRBJ1-2; possible D gene TRBD1, 6 bases. The CDR3 is made up of 14 amino acids. V gave up 2 bases and J gave up 6 bases, with 13 bases separating them. From germline, CDR1 is MNHEY and CDR2 SVGAGI. Here the CDR3 reads CASSYQDSGDGYTF. Here the CDR3 DNA reads TGTGCCAGCAGTTACCAGGACAGTGGGGATGGCTACACCTTC.